The present T cell receptor (beta chain) was sequenced within a study of graft-versus-host responses after intestinal transplantation. The protocol was immunoSEQ multiplex PCR, while the TCRdb copy is restricted to in-frame clones and leaves out a portion. The sample carries 55,000 to 70,000 clones, about 90% recorded once. The germline V and J ends were trimmed by 3 bases and 2 bases, with 7 bases remaining between them. The CDR3 has 13 amino acids. Germline V gene lookup returns CDR1 MNHNS and CDR2 SASEGT. Sequencing used PBMCs, obtained approximately 120 days after intestinal transplantation. The sequence came from a human patient who received an intestinal transplant, so some T cells may come from the graft donor. The gene calls are TRBV6-1 and TRBJ2-5; D is ambiguous. The CDR3 DNA reads TGTGCCAGCAGTGATTGGATGCAAGAGACCCAGTACTTC. This codes for CASSDWMQETQYF.